The 9 T cell receptor beta chains in this list originate from one sample, sequenced in a study of T-cell reconstitution after alpha-beta-depleted transplantation in children (dated by TCRdb to 2016 to 2017). Library generation was performed with PCR. Sequencing was carried out with an Illumina HiSeq 2500. To normalize quantification of the TCRbeta repertoire, the TCR libraries were built with molecular barcoding that relied on unique molecular identifiers. TCRdb reran the public reads through fastp at Q25 and MiXCR, keeping productive beta chains. Duplicate CDR3 protein sequences are folded into a single record with the most common DNA and genes. Within this sample are hundreds of thousands of distinct CDR3 sequences, with roughly 10% of them counted one time only. About 6.2% of the sample lies in the top ten. This specimen was PBMCs from the stem cell graft donor, taken from the stem cell graft. Every receptor here comes from a human donor who donated a stem cell graft to a child with acute lymphoblastic leukemia.

This clonotype has ten or more counts. The chain joins TRBV5-1 to TRBJ2-7; 7 nucleotides line up with TRBD1. Germline CDR1 and CDR2: SGHRS and YFSETQ. CDR3 length equals 15 residues. The junction had 3 bases not matched to a gene; V was cut back by 0 bases and J by 0 bases. The CDR3 nucleotides read TGCGCCAGCAGCTTGGGACCAGGGGGCTCCTACGAGCAGTACTTC. It translates to CASSLGPGGSYEQYF.

This clonotype was observed a few times. The rearrangement joins TRBV2 to TRBJ1-2, with 10 bases matching TRBD1. This CDR3 is 14 amino acids long. The germline CDR1 and CDR2 sequences are SNHLY and FYNNEI. Trimming cost V 7 bases and J 2 bases; bases outside gene matches: 4. The CDR3 nucleotides read TGTGCCAGCATACCGGGACAGGGGAACTATGGCTACACCTTC. It specifies CASIPGQGNYGYTF.

J is TRBJ2-3 and V is TRBV30; D unclear. CDR3 length: 12 amino acids. The germline CDR1 and CDR2 sequences are GTSNPN and SVGIG (reference sequence). Trimming pared 4 bases from V and 2 bases from J, leaving 7 bases between. CDR3 in DNA: TGTGCCTGGACAAAGGACACAGATACGCAGTATTTT. It encodes CAWTKDTDTQYF. Drawing the rest from reference TRBV30 and TRBJ2-3, the complete variable domain is SQTIHQWPATLVQPVGSPLSLECTVEGTSNPNLYWYRQAAGRGLQLLFYSVGIGQISSEVPQNLSASRPQDRQFILSSKKLLLSDSGFYLCAWTKDTDTQYFGPGTRLTVL.

The chain recombines TRBV11-2 with TRBJ1-1; 10 bases are shared with TRBD1. The CDR3 extends over 15 amino acids. Germline V gives CDR1 SGHAT, CDR2 FQNNGV. J gave up 4 bases and V 8 bases, and 10 bases lay outside the gene matches. In DNA form, the CDR3 reads TGTGCCAGCGGGGGGGACAGGGGTAGAGGCACTGAAGCTTTCTTT. It is translated as CASGGDRGRGTEAFF.

This clonotype was observed a handful of times. This chain joins TRBV5-1 and TRBJ2-3, with D hard to call. Germline V gives CDR1 SGHRS, CDR2 YFSETQ. Trimming removed 1 base from V and 0 bases from J, with 9 bases in between. The CDR3 extends over 15 amino acids. The CDR3, as DNA: TGCGCCAGCAGCTTGACAGCTCCTAGCACAGATACGCAGTATTTT. Its translation: CASSLTAPSTDTQYF.

This chain uses TRBV6-1 with TRBJ2-7; D is perhaps TRBD2 (5 bases). Trimming pared 5 bases from V and 0 bases from J, leaving 14 bases between. The CDR3 extends over 15 amino acids. The germline V gene has CDR1 MNHNS and CDR2 SASEGT. The CDR3 bases are TGTGCCAGCAGTCCGGAGACGGGGAGCTCCTACGAGCAGTACTTC. It specifies CASSPETGSSYEQYF.

This clonotype is a singleton in its sample. V gene TRBV27 combines with J gene TRBJ2-1, with D possibly being TRBD1 or TRBD2 (5 bases each). In germline, CDR1 is MNHEY, CDR2 SMNVEV (reference sequence). The V end lost 2 bases, the J end lost 0 bases, and 17 bases lay between the germline ends. The CDR3 is 18 residues long. This chain's CDR3 is CASSLRALGVSSYNEQFF. DNA of the CDR3: TGTGCCAGCAGTTTACGGGCCTTGGGGGTCAGCTCCTACAATGAGCAGTTCTTC.

This clonotype was picked up many times. This chain joins TRBV11-2 and TRBJ1-5; TRBD1 is a possible D gene (5 bases). CDR1 SGHAT and CDR2 FQNNGV come from the germline V gene. The V and J ends lost 5 bases and 5 bases respectively, with 10 bases between them. The CDR3 runs 13 residues. CDR3 region: CASSRGDDQPQHF. CDR3 nucleotides: TGTGCCAGCAGCCGGGGGGACGATCAGCCCCAGCATTTT.

This clonotype was seen repeatedly, ten times or more. The J gene is TRBJ2-7, the V gene TRBV12-3 or TRBV12-4; D not certain. This CDR3 comprises 12 residues. The V end was cut by 2 bases, the J end by 1 base, with 3 bases between. The CDR3 DNA follows: TGTGCCAGCAGTTTACAGTCCTACGAGCAGTACTTC. It translates to CASSLQSYEQYF.